Following are 16 T cell receptor beta chains from one sample sequenced in a study of identical twins. MiXCR, applied by TCRdb to the 5' RACE reads, yields one record per CDR3 protein. The table has approximately 490,000 distinct CDR3 sequences, approximately 20% seen once; the top ten hold 0.4% to 0.6%. The data were also submitted as part of a second study, on yellow fever vaccine responses in identical twins.

Sequences were obtained from CD4+ T cells sorted from blood. Every receptor here comes from a woman aged 18 to 35 in good health.

The chain joins TRBV5-5 to TRBJ2-3, with D possibly matching TRBD2 (6 bases). The CDR3 covers 16 residues. Germline CDR1 reads SGHKS; CDR2 reads YYEKEE (reference sequence). V was trimmed by 4 bases and J by 0 bases, leaving 15 bases between them. CDR3 DNA sequence: TGTGCCAGCAGCCAAAATCTAGGGAGGAGCACAGATACGCAGTATTTT. This encodes CASSQNLGRSTDTQYF.

This clonotype was seen at least ten times. This sequence joins TRBV4-2 and TRBJ2-2; a weak D match, TRBD2 (6 bases). V was shortened by 0 bases and J by 6 bases, with 14 bases between the two germline ends. Per the germline V gene, CDR1 is LGHNA and CDR2 is YNFKEQ. The CDR3 totals 16 residues. DNA for the CDR3: TGTGCCAGCAGCCAAGATAGCGGCAGGGCGGCCGGGGAGCTGTTTTTT. Translated, it gives CASSQDSGRAAGELFF.

This clonotype was detected only a few times. This chain uses TRBV29-1 with TRBJ2-5, with a weak D call TRBD2 (6 bases). Trimming stripped 7 bases from V and 2 bases from J, with 20 bases between. This CDR3 has 15 amino acids. From germline, CDR1 is SQVTM and CDR2 ANQGSEA. The CDR3 bases are TGCAGCGCGGTCCTTGGGAGGCAACAACAAGAGACCCAGTACTTC. Translation gives CSAVLGRQQQETQYF.

The chain's CDR3 is CSVWVRDTNTEAFF. CDR3 sequence (DNA): TGCAGCGTATGGGTCCGGGACACCAACACTGAAGCTTTCTTT. This chain joins TRBV29-1 and TRBJ1-1; possibly TRBD1 for D (6 bases). Trimming stripped 6 bases from V and 2 bases from J, with 16 bases between. CDR1 is SQVTM and CDR2 is ANQGSEA in the germline V gene. This CDR3 comprises 14 residues.

Only a few counts were recorded for this clonotype. V and J are TRBV15 and TRBJ2-7; the match to TRBD2 covers 8 bases. Per germline, CDR1 LNHNV and CDR2 YYDKDF (reference sequence). J gave up 2 bases and V 5 bases, and 5 bases lay outside the gene matches. CDR3 length: 14 residues. CDR3 protein: CATSQAGATYEQYV. For the CDR3, the DNA is TGTGCCACCAGCCAAGCGGGGGCTACCTACGAGCAGTACGTC.

There are a few counts of this clonotype. The chain uses TRBV20-1 and TRBJ1-1; D is perhaps TRBD1 (5 bases). CDR3 length: 14 residues. Germline CDR1 DFQATT, CDR2 SNEGSKA (reference sequence). V lost 0 bases and J 7 bases, leaving 15 bases between the germline ends. The CDR3 protein is CSARDGRGLFEAFF. Here the CDR3 DNA reads TGCAGTGCTAGAGATGGACGGGGACTTTTTGAAGCTTTCTTT.

This sequence joins TRBV18 and TRBJ2-1; the match to TRBD1 covers 7 bases. The CDR3 runs to 12 residues. V shed 4 bases, J shed 9 bases, and the junction held 3 bases outside the gene matches. Germline V lookup: CDR1 KGHSH, CDR2 LQKENI. Written as DNA, the CDR3 is TGTGCCAGCTCACAAGGGGGCATTGAGCAGTTCTTC. Translating gives CASSQGGIEQFF.

This clonotype was detected a few times. The chain recombines TRBV24-1 with TRBJ2-1, with D unresolved. The CDR3 length is 16 residues. Trimming took 4 bases from V and 0 from J, leaving 12 bases between them. Germline V lookup: CDR1 KGHDR, CDR2 SFDVKD. The CDR3 DNA follows: TGTGCCACCAGTGACCTGAGTACCAGCTCCTACAATGAGCAGTTCTTC. Protein: CATSDLSTSSYNEQFF.

Here the CDR3 reads CASSYAGTGGIAEAFF. As DNA, the CDR3 is TGTGCCAGCAGTTACGCCGGGACAGGGGGTATCGCTGAAGCTTTCTTT. The rearrangement uses TRBV25-1 and TRBJ1-1, with 11 positions matching TRBD1. The CDR3 length is 16 residues. V trimming: 5 bases; J trimming: 6 bases; junction bases outside the gene matches: 11. Germline loops: CDR1 MGHDK, CDR2 SYGVNS. Based on the CDR3 plus reference TRBV25-1 and TRBJ1-1, the full variable domain is EADIYQTPRYLVIGTGKKITLECSQTMGHDKMYWYQQDPGMELHLIHYSYGVNSTEKGDLSSESTVSRIRTEHFPLTLESARPSHTSQYLCASSYAGTGGIAEAFFGQGTRLTVV.

The rearrangement joins TRBV2 to TRBJ1-5; tentative D call: TRBD1 (5 bases). The CDR3 is made up of 16 amino acids. Trimming cost V 4 bases and J 7 bases, with 20 bases left between them. Germline CDR1 and CDR2: SNHLY and FYNNEI. For the CDR3, the DNA is TGTGCCAGCAGTGCGCGAGGGGATGCCCACGGGCAGCCCCAGCATTTT. This sequence encodes CASSARGDAHGQPQHF. The variable domain in full, with the rest retrieved from reference TRBV2 and TRBJ1-5, is EPEVTQTPSHQVTQMGQEVILRCVPISNHLYFYWYRQILGQKVEFLVSFYNNEISEKSEIFDDQFSVERPDGSNFTLKIRSTKLEDSAMYFCASSARGDAHGQPQHFGDGTRLSIL.

V is TRBV9 and J is TRBJ1-1; TRBD1 matches 8 bases. The germline V gene has CDR1 SGDLS and CDR2 YYNGEE. The CDR3 is 16 amino acids. The J segment lost 3 bases and the V segment lost 5 bases, leaving 12 bases of the junction unmatched. This chain's CDR3 is CASSSQGQGSYTEAFF. As DNA, the CDR3 is TGTGCCAGCAGTTCTCAAGGACAGGGTAGTTACACTGAAGCTTTCTTT.

This sequence joins TRBV14 and TRBJ2-7; 12 bases line up with TRBD2. In germline, CDR1 is SGHDN, CDR2 FVKESK. The J segment lost 6 bases and the V segment lost 4 bases, leaving 7 bases of the junction unmatched. The CDR3 contains 15 residues. CDR3 residues: CASSPRTSGIGEQYF. The CDR3 DNA sequence: TGTGCCAGCAGCCCGAGGACTAGCGGGATTGGCGAGCAGTACTTC.

This clonotype was seen more than once but under ten times. The V call is TRBV20-1, the J call TRBJ2-3; TRBD2 matches 13 bases. Germline V gene data show CDR1 as DFQATT and CDR2 as SNEGSKA (reference sequence). J was trimmed by 7 bases and V by 6 bases; bases with no gene match: 4. CDR3 size: 13 residues. The CDR3: CSAGLAGANTQYF. Written as DNA, the CDR3 is TGCAGTGCAGGACTAGCGGGAGCGAATACGCAGTATTTT.

This clonotype has more than one count but fewer than ten. The chain uses TRBV6-1 and TRBJ2-1, with D possibly TRBD2 on 5 matching bases. Trimming removed 7 bases at V and 4 bases at J, with 20 bases between. Per the germline V gene, CDR1 is MNHNS and CDR2 is SASEGT. The CDR3 is made up of 16 amino acids. Here the CDR3 reads CASKERTPGPYNEQFF. The CDR3 nucleotides read TGTGCCAGCAAAGAGCGGACTCCCGGGCCATACAATGAGCAGTTCTTC.

This clonotype was seen a few times. The chain joins TRBV7-8 to TRBJ2-1; D might be TRBD1 or TRBD2, each matching 5 bases. CDR3 size: 15 residues. Per germline, CDR1 SGHVS and CDR2 FQNEAQ. Trimming removed 4 bases at V and 8 bases at J, with 18 bases between. CDR3 sequence (DNA): TGTGCCAGCAGCTCGGGCGGTACCAGGGACCATGAGCAGTTCTTC. This translates into CASSSGGTRDHEQFF.

This clonotype appeared a few times. The chain carries TRBV20-1 and TRBJ2-2, with unresolved D. V was clipped by 0 bases and J by 1 base, with 12 bases between them. CDR3 length: 16 residues. Germline CDR1 is DFQATT and CDR2 is SNEGSKA (reference sequence). CDR3 coding DNA: TGCAGTGCTAGAGAAGAAATCGGATTGAACACCGGGGAGCTGTTTTTT. Encoded protein: CSAREEIGLNTGELFF.